This T cell receptor (beta chain) was profiled in a study of blood T cell repertoires in COVID-19. Clones were read by immunoSEQ multiplex PCR, and TCRdb kept only the in-frame ones, dropping some. The sample holds over 25,000 clones, more than 70% seen once. Sequenced: peripheral blood. This receptor was identified in a human donor in a cohort sampled during active COVID-19.

Here the CDR3 reads CASSLVRVSSQYF. The CDR3 nucleotides are TGTGCCAGCAGTTTAGTCCGGGTGAGTTCGCAGTATTTT. This sequence joins TRBV12-3 or TRBV12-4 and TRBJ2-3; no definite D call. V was shortened by 1 base and J by 10 bases, with 12 bases between the two germline ends. The CDR3 extends over 13 amino acids.